This passage covers 27 T cell receptor beta chains from one sample sequenced in a study of blood T cells in healthy people across ages. Using a J-beta primer mix together with a sample-barcoded 5' primer, a second PCR was run for 7 to 11 cycles. MiXCR, applied by TCRdb to the 5' RACE reads, yields one record per CDR3 protein. The sample lists about 800,000 distinct CDR3 sequences, about three fifths seen once, with roughly 22% in the top ten. The sample was blood. The receptors derive from a man aged 25 to 45 in good health.

This chain uses TRBV18 with TRBJ1-2; 7 positions match TRBD1. Germline trimming cut 2 bases from V and 7 bases from J; bases unmatched to any gene: 10. This CDR3 is 15 amino acids long. The germline gives CDR1 KGHSH, CDR2 LQKENI. The CDR3 loop is CASSPVEGASTGYTF. Here the CDR3 DNA reads TGTGCCAGCTCACCAGTCGAGGGGGCGTCTACTGGCTACACCTTC.

This sequence joins TRBV20-1 and TRBJ2-7; D unresolved. The CDR3 covers 13 residues. Germline CDR1 DFQATT, CDR2 SNEGSKA (reference sequence). For the CDR3, the DNA is TGCAGCACAACGTCGACATGGGATAACGAGCAGTACTTC. The encoded protein is CSTTSTWDNEQYF.

Details on this clonotype: This may come from a read error, since a much larger clone is one base off. This chain links TRBV29-1 with TRBJ2-1, with D unresolved. The CDR3 covers 15 residues. The ends were cut back, 3 bases at V and 4 bases at J, with 16 bases in the middle. Germline-derived CDR1 and CDR2 are SQVTM and ANQGSEA. CDR3: CSVDAQHGSYNEQFF. The CDR3 coding sequence is TGCAGCGTTGACGCCCAGCATGGCTCGTACAATGAGCAGTTCTTC.

The chain employs TRBV28 and TRBJ2-6, with 10 nucleotides matching TRBD1. Germline V gene lookup returns CDR1 MDHEN and CDR2 SYDVKM. V shed 6 bases, J shed 1 base, and the junction held 6 bases outside the gene matches. The length of the CDR3 is 17 residues. The CDR3 loop is CASRVPGQGSGANVLTF. CDR3 DNA sequence: TGTGCCAGCAGGGTACCGGGACAGGGGTCTGGGGCCAACGTCCTGACTTTC.

This clonotype was seen a handful of times. The V call is TRBV15, the J call TRBJ1-5; D is unclear. V lost 0 bases and J lost 5, with 11 bases in between. CDR3 length: 15 amino acids. Germline lookup yields CDR1 LNHNV and CDR2 YYDKDF (reference sequence). For the CDR3, the DNA is TGTGCCACCAGCAGAGACGGAGGGAGATATCAGCCCCAGCATTTT. It specifies CATSRDGGRYQPQHF.

This rearrangement joins TRBV7-9 to TRBJ2-3; D is unclear. The CDR3 is 17 residues long. Deletions cut 4 bases from V and 4 bases from J, with 21 bases between. In germline, CDR1 is SEHNR, CDR2 FQNEAQ (reference sequence). The CDR3 DNA sequence: TGTGCCAGCAGCTCCCCCAACCGACCTTACAAAGCAGATACGCAGTATTTT. This translates into CASSSPNRPYKADTQYF.

V is TRBV4-1 and J is TRBJ1-1; D not resolved. The CDR3 has 14 amino acids. Germline V gene lookup returns CDR1 MGHRA and CDR2 YSYEKL. Between the trimmed V and J ends, which lost 3 bases and 1 base, there was a span of 9 bases. The CDR3 DNA follows: TGCGCCAGCAGCCAGGCCCCGAAGAACACTGAAGCTTTCTTT. This codes for CASSQAPKNTEAFF.

The chain recombines TRBV2 with TRBJ1-5; no clear D. This CDR3 spans 12 amino acids. The germline CDR1 and CDR2 sequences are SNHLY and FYNNEI. V was shortened by 7 bases and J by 7 bases, with 11 bases between the two germline ends. The CDR3 loop is CASKAGNQPQHF. CDR3 in DNA: TGTGCCAGCAAGGCGGGGAACCAGCCCCAGCATTTT.

In this sample, this clonotype turned up a few times. This chain links TRBV30 with TRBJ2-7; D is unresolved. Trimming pared 0 bases from V and 2 bases from J, leaving 5 bases between. CDR3 length equals 12 residues. CDR1 GTSNPN and CDR2 SVGIG come from the germline V gene (reference sequence). For the CDR3, the DNA is TGTGCCTGGAGTGTAGTAACCTACGAGCAGTACTTC. Its protein is CAWSVVTYEQYF.

The V gene is TRBV3-1, the J gene TRBJ1-2; D is unresolved. This CDR3 comprises 15 residues. CDR1 LGHDT and CDR2 YNNKEL come from the germline V gene (reference sequence). V was pared by 3 bases and J by 2 bases, with 13 bases between. Here the CDR3 DNA reads TGTGCCAGCAGCCATCTCGGGCTGGGGAACTATGGCTACACCTTC. This gives the protein CASSHLGLGNYGYTF.

This chain joins TRBV7-2 and TRBJ1-2; no reliable D call. CDR3 length equals 18 residues. Germline CDR1 reads SGHTA; CDR2 reads FQGNSA. Trimming cost V 0 bases and J 0 bases, with 17 bases left between them. CDR3 sequence: CASSLAAESESPNYGYTF. The CDR3, as DNA: TGTGCCAGCAGCTTAGCTGCGGAATCTGAGAGCCCTAACTATGGCTACACCTTC.

V is TRBV5-1 and J is TRBJ1-1; D call uncertain. The CDR3 length is 13 residues. Trimming left V 2 bases short and J 6 bases short, with 11 bases between. The V gene's germline CDR1 is SGHRS and CDR2 YFSETQ. The CDR3 is CASSLDTGAEAFF. The CDR3 DNA is TGCGCCAGCAGCTTAGACACTGGGGCTGAAGCTTTCTTT.

This clonotype came up a few times. V usage is TRBV20-1 and J usage is TRBJ1-4; D is unclear. With 5 bases removed from V and 7 bases from J, the gap between germline ends came to 8 bases. The CDR3 has 11 amino acids. Germline CDR1 and CDR2: DFQATT and SNEGSKA (reference sequence). The CDR3 loop reads CSAEAGEKLFF. The CDR3 DNA reads as TGCAGTGCTGAGGCTGGTGAAAAACTGTTTTTT.

J is TRBJ1-5 and V is TRBV5-1; D might be TRBD1 (5 bases). V shed 2 bases and J shed 11 bases, with 17 bases lying between them. The CDR3 covers 14 residues. Germline V gives CDR1 SGHRS, CDR2 YFSETQ. CDR3 DNA sequence: TGCGCCAGCAGCTTAGGGACCGGGGAATCGGCCCAGCATTTT. It yields the protein CASSLGTGESAQHF.

The chain is built from TRBV20-1 and TRBJ1-2, with 8 nucleotides matching TRBD1. Per germline, CDR1 DFQATT and CDR2 SNEGSKA (reference sequence). The CDR3 runs to 13 residues. V dropped 7 bases and J dropped 4; count of bases not matched to a gene: 8. CDR3 DNA: TGCAGTGTTACCATAGACAGGGGCTATGGCTACACCTTC. Amino acid sequence: CSVTIDRGYGYTF.

In DNA form, the CDR3 reads TGCAGCGTTGACGAGACTAGCTCCTACAATGAGCAGTTCTTC. It codes for CSVDETSSYNEQFF. The chain carries TRBV29-1 and TRBJ2-1; a possible D gene is TRBD2 (6 bases). Germline CDR1 SQVTM, CDR2 ANQGSEA. V shed 3 bases and J shed 0 bases, with 9 bases lying between them. This CDR3 is built from 14 residues.

J is TRBJ2-4 and V is TRBV7-9, with D unresolved. In germline, CDR1 is SEHNR, CDR2 FQNEAQ (reference sequence). The CDR3 has 12 amino acids. The CDR3 sequence: CSGSLAQNIQYF. The CDR3 DNA is TGTTCCGGCAGCTTAGCTCAGAACATTCAGTACTTC. Based on the CDR3 plus reference TRBV7-9 and TRBJ2-4, the full variable domain is DTGVSQNPRHKITKRGQNVTFRCDPISEHNRLYWYRQTLGQGPEFLTYFQNEAQLEKSRLLSDRFSAERPKGSFSTLEIQRTEQGDSAMYLCSGSLAQNIQYFGAGTRLSVL.

The chain employs TRBV6-5 and TRBJ1-2; 7 bases are shared with TRBD1. CDR1 and CDR2 (germline): MNHEY, SVGAGI. The CDR3 spans 15 residues. V shed 0 bases, J shed 4 bases, and the junction held 5 bases outside the gene matches. The CDR3 is CASSYSAGGSYGYTF. The DNA of the CDR3 is TGTGCCAGCAGTTACTCGGCAGGGGGGTCCTATGGCTACACCTTC.

The chain carries TRBV20-1 and TRBJ2-4; possibly TRBD1 for D (8 bases). The CDR3 consists of 15 residues. Germline V gene sequence: CDR1 DFQATT, CDR2 SNEGSKA (reference sequence). Trimming left V 6 bases short and J 9 bases short, with 24 bases between. In DNA, the CDR3 is TGCAGTGCCGAGCCACAGGGGGGGGTCATAGGCATTCAGTACTTC. Translated, it gives CSAEPQGGVIGIQYF.

This clonotype came up a few times. The chain has TRBV7-9 and TRBJ2-3; 7 bases match TRBD1. Per the germline V gene, CDR1 is SEHNR and CDR2 is FQNEAQ (reference sequence). CDR3 size: 12 residues. V was clipped by 5 bases and J by 9 bases; unmatched bases: 5. In DNA, the CDR3 is TGTGCCAGCAGCACGAGACAGGGAACGCAGTATTTT. It yields the protein CASSTRQGTQYF.

Many counts were recorded for this clonotype. This chain joins TRBV12-5 and TRBJ2-2; D call uncertain. The V end lost 5 bases, the J end lost 0 bases, and 13 bases lay between the germline ends. CDR1 LGHNT and CDR2 FRNRAP come from the germline V gene. The CDR3 has 16 amino acids. The CDR3 coding sequence is TGTGCTAGTGGTCCGACAACCATCCCGAACACCGGGGAGCTGTTTTTT. It codes for CASGPTTIPNTGELFF.

V is TRBV4-3 and J is TRBJ2-1; the match to TRBD1 covers 10 bases. Trimming at V came to 3 bases and at J to 8 bases, leaving 7 bases not matched to a gene. This CDR3 spans 15 amino acids. Per the germline V gene, CDR1 is LGHNA and CDR2 is YSLEER. CDR3 region: CASSHTGTGVHEQFF. CDR3 DNA sequence: TGCGCCAGCAGCCATACCGGGACAGGGGTCCATGAGCAGTTCTTC.

The chain combines TRBV12-3 or TRBV12-4 with TRBJ2-6; 12 bases agree with TRBD2. With V trimmed by 6 bases and J by 0 bases, 6 bases remained unmatched. This CDR3 has 18 residues. In DNA, the CDR3 is TGTGCCAGCAGAGGCTCGACTAGCGGGAGCTCTGGGGCCAACGTCCTGACTTTC. This gives the protein CASRGSTSGSSGANVLTF.

The chain couples TRBV9 to TRBJ2-7; TRBD2 might be the D (6 bases). The CDR3 covers 15 residues. Germline lookup yields CDR1 SGDLS and CDR2 YYNGEE. Trimming left V 3 bases short and J 5 bases short, with 18 bases between. Here the CDR3 reads CASSDLGAGLDEQYF. The CDR3 coding sequence is TGTGCCAGCAGCGACCTCGGGGCGGGGCTTGACGAGCAGTACTTC.

This chain joins TRBV20-1 and TRBJ2-1; possibly TRBD1 for D (6 bases). The germline CDR1 and CDR2 sequences are DFQATT and SNEGSKA (reference sequence). The germline V and J ends were trimmed by 0 bases and 0 bases, with 12 bases remaining between them. CDR3 length equals 16 residues. CDR3 region: CSARDRGIISYNEQFF. The CDR3 DNA sequence: TGCAGTGCTAGAGACAGGGGCATCATCTCCTACAATGAGCAGTTCTTC.

This clonotype was observed a handful of times. The chain uses TRBV4-1 and TRBJ2-3; weak D call: TRBD2 (6 bases). Trimming removed 2 bases at V and 4 bases at J, with 13 bases between. From germline, CDR1 is MGHRA and CDR2 YSYEKL. The CDR3 spans 15 residues. CDR3 region: CASSQWVGGSDTQYF. DNA of the CDR3: TGCGCCAGCAGCCAATGGGTTGGAGGGTCAGATACGCAGTATTTT.

The V gene is TRBV7-6, the J gene TRBJ2-3; tentative D call: TRBD1 (5 bases). This CDR3 has 14 residues. Trimming took 1 base from V and 4 from J, leaving 9 bases between them. The germline V gene has CDR1 SGHVS and CDR2 FNYEAQ. The CDR3 here is CASSLDDRADTQYF. In DNA, the CDR3 is TGTGCCAGCAGCTTAGACGACAGAGCAGATACGCAGTATTTT.